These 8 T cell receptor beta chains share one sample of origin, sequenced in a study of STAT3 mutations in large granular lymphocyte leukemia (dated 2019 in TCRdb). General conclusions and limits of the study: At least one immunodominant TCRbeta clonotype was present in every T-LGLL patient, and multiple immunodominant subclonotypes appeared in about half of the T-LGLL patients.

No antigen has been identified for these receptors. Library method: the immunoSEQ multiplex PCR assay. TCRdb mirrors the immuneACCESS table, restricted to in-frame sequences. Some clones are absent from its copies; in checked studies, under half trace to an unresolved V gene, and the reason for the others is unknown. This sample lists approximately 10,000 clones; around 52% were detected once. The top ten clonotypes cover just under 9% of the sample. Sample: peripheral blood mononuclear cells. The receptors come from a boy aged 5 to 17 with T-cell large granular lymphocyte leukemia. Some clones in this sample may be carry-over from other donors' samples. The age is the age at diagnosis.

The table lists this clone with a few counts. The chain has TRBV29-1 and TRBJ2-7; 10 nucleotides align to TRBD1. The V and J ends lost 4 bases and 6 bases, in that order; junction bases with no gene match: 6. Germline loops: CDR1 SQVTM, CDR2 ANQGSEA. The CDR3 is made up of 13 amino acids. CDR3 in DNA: TGCAGCGTTGTCCGGGACAGGGGATCCGAGCAGTACTTC. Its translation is CSVVRDRGSEQYF.

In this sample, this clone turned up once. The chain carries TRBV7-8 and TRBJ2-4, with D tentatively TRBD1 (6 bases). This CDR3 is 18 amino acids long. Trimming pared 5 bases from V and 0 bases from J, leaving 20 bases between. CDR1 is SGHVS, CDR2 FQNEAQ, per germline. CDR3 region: CASSPGEGVGVAKNIQYF. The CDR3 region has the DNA TGTGCCAGCAGCCCAGGGGAAGGGGTGGGGGTAGCCAAAAACATTCAGTACTTC.

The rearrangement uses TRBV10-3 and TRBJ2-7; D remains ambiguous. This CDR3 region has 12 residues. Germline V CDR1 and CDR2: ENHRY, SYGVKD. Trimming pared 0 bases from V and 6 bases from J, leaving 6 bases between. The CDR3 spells CAISESGIEQYF. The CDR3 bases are TGTGCCATCAGTGAGTCGGGGATCGAGCAGTACTTC.

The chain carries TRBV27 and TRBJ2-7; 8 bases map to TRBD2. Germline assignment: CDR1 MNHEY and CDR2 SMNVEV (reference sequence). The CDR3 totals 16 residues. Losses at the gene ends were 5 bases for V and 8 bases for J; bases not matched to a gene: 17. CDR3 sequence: CASSPRVPGLGVKQYF. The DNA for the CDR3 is TGTGCCAGCAGTCCCCGAGTTCCGGGACTAGGGGTTAAGCAGTACTTC.

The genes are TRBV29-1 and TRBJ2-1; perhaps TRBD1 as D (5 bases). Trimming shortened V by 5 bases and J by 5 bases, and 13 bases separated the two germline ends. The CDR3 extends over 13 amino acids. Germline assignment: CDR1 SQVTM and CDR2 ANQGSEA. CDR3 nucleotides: TGCAGCGTTCAGGGAAGTCCGGACAATGAGCAGTTCTTC. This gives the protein CSVQGSPDNEQFF.

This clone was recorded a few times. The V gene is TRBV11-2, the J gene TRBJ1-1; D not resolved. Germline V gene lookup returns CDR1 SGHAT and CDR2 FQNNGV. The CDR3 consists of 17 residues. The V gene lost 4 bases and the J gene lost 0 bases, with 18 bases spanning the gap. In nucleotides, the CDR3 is TGTGCCAGCAGCTCTGCAGGATTGCGTAGGATGAACACTGAAGCTTTCTTT. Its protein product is CASSSAGLRRMNTEAFF.

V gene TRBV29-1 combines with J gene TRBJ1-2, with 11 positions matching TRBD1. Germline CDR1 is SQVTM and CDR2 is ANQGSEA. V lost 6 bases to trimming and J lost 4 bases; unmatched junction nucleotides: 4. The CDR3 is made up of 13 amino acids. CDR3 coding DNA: TGCAGCGTGGGGACAGGGGGAACCTATGGCTACACCTTC. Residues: CSVGTGGTYGYTF.

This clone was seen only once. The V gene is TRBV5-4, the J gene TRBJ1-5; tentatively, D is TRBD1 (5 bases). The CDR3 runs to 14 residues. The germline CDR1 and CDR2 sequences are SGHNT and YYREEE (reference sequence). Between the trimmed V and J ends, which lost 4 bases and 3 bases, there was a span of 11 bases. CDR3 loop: CASSLGGTNQPQHF. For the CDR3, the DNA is TGTGCCAGCAGCCTTGGAGGGACCAATCAGCCCCAGCATTTT.